This is a list of T cell receptor beta chains from one sample in a study of control samples from healthy donors and cancer patients. The assay was immunoSEQ multiplex PCR, and TCRdb's table has in-frame clones only and misses some. The sample holds about 200,000 clones; 91% are singletons and the top ten take roughly 1.9%. The sample taken for sequencing was blood. The receptor source for this set is a man aged 30-40 years in good health. Each CDR3 is given with its conserved first and last residue. A D gene is named only where the DNA matches it firmly. Where a row states a size, it is once, few, many or the class of an expanded clone; other rows omit it.

V gene: TRBV3-1/TRBV3-2
D gene: TRBD1
J gene: TRBJ1-3
clone size: -
CDR3 DNA: TGTGCCAGCAGCCCAACCATTTTGACAGGGCCTGGAAACACCATATATTTT
CDR3 protein: CASSPTILTGPGNTIYF

V gene: TRBV27
D gene: -
J gene: TRBJ1-5
clone size: -
CDR3 DNA: TGTGCCAGCAGGAGGACGCAAACTGGCAATCAGCCCCAGCATTTT
CDR3 protein: CASRRTQTGNQPQHF

V gene: TRBV30
D gene: -
J gene: TRBJ1-5
clone size: -
CDR3 DNA: TGTGCCTGGAGTGTGAGCAGGGGCGATCAGCCCCAGCATTTT
CDR3 protein: CAWSVSRGDQPQHF

V gene: TRBV29-1
D gene: -
J gene: TRBJ2-1
clone size: -
CDR3 DNA: TGCAGCGTTGATGCCAGCCCATCCCACTACAATGAGCAGTTCTTC
CDR3 protein: CSVDASPSHYNEQFF

V gene: TRBV14
D gene: -
J gene: TRBJ1-3
clone size: -
CDR3 DNA: TGTGCCAGCAGCCAAGATATGGGTTACTCTGGAAACACCATATATTTT
CDR3 protein: CASSQDMGYSGNTIYF

V gene: TRBV6-2/TRBV6-3
D gene: -
J gene: TRBJ2-3
clone size: -
CDR3 DNA: TGTGCCAGCAGTTACTTTCGTCTAGACAGGATAGGCACAGATACGCAGTATTTT
CDR3 protein: CASSYFRLDRIGTDTQYF

V gene: TRBV7-9
D gene: TRBD1
J gene: TRBJ2-1
clone size: -
CDR3 DNA: TGTGCCAGCAGCTCTAGGGGAGGTGGGACAGGCATTAGCAATGAGCAGTTCTTC
CDR3 protein: CASSSRGGGTGISNEQFF

V gene: TRBV27
D gene: -
J gene: TRBJ1-2
clone size: -
CDR3 DNA: TGTGCCAGCAGTTTAGGCGTACACTATGGCTACACCTTC
CDR3 protein: CASSLGVHYGYTF

V gene: TRBV24-1
D gene: TRBD2
J gene: TRBJ2-3
clone size: -
CDR3 DNA: TGTGCCACCAGTGATCCAGGGACTAGCGGGGGGCCGGATACGCAGTATTTT
CDR3 protein: CATSDPGTSGGPDTQYF

V gene: TRBV7-9
D gene: TRBD2
J gene: TRBJ2-3
clone size: -
CDR3 DNA: TGTGCCAGCAGCTTCCCTTTACTAGCGGGGTACACAGATACGCAGTATTTT
CDR3 protein: CASSFPLLAGYTDTQYF

V gene: TRBV5-1
D gene: -
J gene: TRBJ2-6
clone size: -
CDR3 DNA: TGCGCCAGCAGCTTGGTGAGCGGCTCTGGGGCCAACGTCCTGACTTTC
CDR3 protein: CASSLVSGSGANVLTF

V gene: TRBV28
D gene: TRBD2
J gene: TRBJ2-7
clone size: -
CDR3 DNA: TGTGCCAGCAGTTTCCAGGGACTAACCTACGACTACGAGCAGTACTTC
CDR3 protein: CASSFQGLTYDYEQYF

V gene: TRBV7-9
D gene: -
J gene: TRBJ1-4
clone size: once
CDR3 DNA: TGTGCCAGCAGCCTCCGAGGGGATGAAAAACTGTTTTTT
CDR3 protein: CASSLRGDEKLFF

V gene: TRBV10-1
D gene: -
J gene: TRBJ2-3
clone size: -
CDR3 DNA: TGCGCCAGCACCTCCGGGGTAGGCACAGATACGCAGTATTTT
CDR3 protein: CASTSGVGTDTQYF

V gene: TRBV6-5
D gene: TRBD1
J gene: TRBJ1-2
clone size: -
CDR3 DNA: TGTGCCAGCAGTTACTCGGCAGGGGGCTTTGGCTACACCTTC
CDR3 protein: CASSYSAGGFGYTF

V gene: TRBV3-1/TRBV3-2
D gene: TRBD2
J gene: TRBJ2-3
clone size: -
CDR3 DNA: TGTGCCAGCAGCCATACTAGCGGGGTCGTAGATACGCAGTATTTT
CDR3 protein: CASSHTSGVVDTQYF

V gene: TRBV7-2
D gene: -
J gene: TRBJ2-4
clone size: -
CDR3 DNA: TGTGCCAGCGCAGGGCCACTAGCCAAAAACATTCAGTACTTC
CDR3 protein: CASAGPLAKNIQYF

V gene: TRBV2
D gene: TRBD1
J gene: TRBJ1-5
clone size: -
CDR3 DNA: TGTGCCAGCAGGGAAGCTACAGGGGATCAGCCCCAGCATTTT
CDR3 protein: CASREATGDQPQHF

V gene: TRBV30
D gene: TRBD2
J gene: TRBJ2-2
clone size: -
CDR3 DNA: TGTGCTTTGGGAGGGAGAACCGGGGAGCTGTTTTTT
CDR3 protein: CALGGRTGELFF

V gene: TRBV12-5
D gene: -
J gene: TRBJ1-3
clone size: -
CDR3 DNA: TGTGCTAGTGCCGCACCAGGGGTCCCTGGAAACACCATATATTTT
CDR3 protein: CASAAPGVPGNTIYF

V gene: TRBV21-1
D gene: -
J gene: TRBJ1-1
clone size: -
CDR3 DNA: TGTGCCACCCGGTCCCAGAGTCACACTGAAGCTTTCTTT
CDR3 protein: CATRSQSHTEAFF

V gene: TRBV7-9
D gene: -
J gene: TRBJ1-2
clone size: -
CDR3 DNA: TGTGCCAGCAGCCCTACCTTAGCAGGAGGCGATGGCTACACCTTC
CDR3 protein: CASSPTLAGGDGYTF

V gene: TRBV24-1
D gene: -
J gene: TRBJ2-2
clone size: -
CDR3 DNA: TGTGCCACCAGTGACGATAAAGCCCAAAGCACCGGGGAGCTGTTTTTT
CDR3 protein: CATSDDKAQSTGELFF

V gene: TRBV6-5
D gene: -
J gene: TRBJ1-4
clone size: -
CDR3 DNA: TGTGCCAGCAGGGAGGACCTCAGGAAGGAAAAACTGTTTTTT
CDR3 protein: CASREDLRKEKLFF

V gene: TRBV30
D gene: -
J gene: TRBJ1-6
clone size: -
CDR3 DNA: TGTGCCTGGAGGTCTGCCCCGGATGTGGGAGAACCCCTCCACTTT
CDR3 protein: CAWRSAPDVGEPLHF

V gene: TRBV7-3
D gene: -
J gene: TRBJ2-3
clone size: -
CDR3 DNA: TGTGCCAGCAGCCCGAGAGATACGCAGTATTTT
CDR3 protein: CASSPRDTQYF

V gene: TRBV30
D gene: -
J gene: TRBJ1-5
clone size: -
CDR3 DNA: TGTGCCTGGAGTCCCGGGGCCGGGGGTTCGCCCCAGCATTTT
CDR3 protein: CAWSPGAGGSPQHF

V gene: TRBV20-1
D gene: -
J gene: TRBJ2-7
clone size: -
CDR3 DNA: TGCAGTGCTTTCGACTACCACGAGCAGTACTTC
CDR3 protein: CSAFDYHEQYF

V gene: TRBV7-8
D gene: -
J gene: TRBJ2-3
clone size: -
CDR3 DNA: TGTGCCAGCAGCTTTACGGAGTATGGAGATACGCAGTATTTT
CDR3 protein: CASSFTEYGDTQYF

V gene: TRBV18
D gene: -
J gene: TRBJ2-1
clone size: -
CDR3 DNA: TGTGCCAGCTCACCGGGGGGATCCTACAATGAGCAGTTCTTC
CDR3 protein: CASSPGGSYNEQFF

V gene: TRBV12-3/TRBV12-4
D gene: -
J gene: TRBJ2-1
clone size: -
CDR3 DNA: TGTGCCAGCAATCGTCTGGGGGAGCAGTTCTTC
CDR3 protein: CASNRLGEQFF

V gene: TRBV11-2
D gene: TRBD1
J gene: TRBJ1-1
clone size: -
CDR3 DNA: TGTGCCAGCACCCGACAGGGCGATAGGAACACTGAAGCTTTCTTT
CDR3 protein: CASTRQGDRNTEAFF

V gene: TRBV9
D gene: -
J gene: TRBJ2-1
clone size: -
CDR3 DNA: TGTGCCAGCAGCCCGTTAGGACAAACACTATTGGGTAATGAGCAGTTCTTC
CDR3 protein: CASSPLGQTLLGNEQFF

V gene: TRBV9
D gene: TRBD2
J gene: TRBJ2-1
clone size: -
CDR3 DNA: TGTGCCAGCAGCGTACGGGTAGCGGGGGGCAGGAATGAGCAGTTCTTC
CDR3 protein: CASSVRVAGGRNEQFF

V gene: TRBV9
D gene: -
J gene: TRBJ1-3
clone size: once
CDR3 DNA: TGTGCCAGCAGCGTAGCGTCCAGCTCTGGAAACACCATATATTTT
CDR3 protein: CASSVASSSGNTIYF

V gene: TRBV10-3
D gene: -
J gene: TRBJ2-7
clone size: -
CDR3 DNA: TGTGCCATCAGTGAGTCGAATCTGGCCTACGAGCAGTACTTC
CDR3 protein: CAISESNLAYEQYF

V gene: TRBV20-1
D gene: -
J gene: TRBJ2-3
clone size: -
CDR3 DNA: TGCAGTGCTAGGTCCAGAAATACGCAGTATTTT
CDR3 protein: CSARSRNTQYF

V gene: TRBV27
D gene: -
J gene: TRBJ1-2
clone size: -
CDR3 DNA: TGTGCCAGCAGTTTTACCCTCGGGGTCACGAATGGCTACACCTTC
CDR3 protein: CASSFTLGVTNGYTF

V gene: TRBV12-2
D gene: -
J gene: TRBJ1-2
clone size: -
CDR3 DNA: TGTGCAAGTCGCTTAGCGGGCTGGTATGGCTACACCTTC
CDR3 protein: CASRLAGWYGYTF

V gene: TRBV19
D gene: TRBD2
J gene: TRBJ2-1
clone size: -
CDR3 DNA: TGTGCCAGTAGTATAAATCTAGCGGGGGGTCCTAGCTCCTACAATGAGCAGTTCTTC
CDR3 protein: CASSINLAGGPSSYNEQFF

V gene: TRBV6-1
D gene: -
J gene: TRBJ1-6
clone size: -
CDR3 DNA: TGTGCCAGCAGTGACCGAAGTAAATATTCACCCCTCCACTTT
CDR3 protein: CASSDRSKYSPLHF

V gene: TRBV11-2
D gene: TRBD1
J gene: TRBJ2-4
clone size: -
CDR3 DNA: TGTGCCAGCAGCCCCCCTGGGACAGGGGGAAACATTCAGTACTTC
CDR3 protein: CASSPPGTGGNIQYF

V gene: TRBV4-1
D gene: -
J gene: TRBJ2-4
clone size: -
CDR3 DNA: TGCGCCAGCAGCCAAAGTGGTACAGAGCTAGCCAAAAACATTCAGTACTTC
CDR3 protein: CASSQSGTELAKNIQYF

V gene: TRBV27
D gene: -
J gene: TRBJ2-7
clone size: -
CDR3 DNA: TGTGCCAGCAGTTTCGCCCCACAGGCCCCGTTGGAGCAGTACTTC
CDR3 protein: CASSFAPQAPLEQYF

V gene: TRBV27
D gene: -
J gene: TRBJ1-1
clone size: -
CDR3 DNA: TGTGCCAGCAGTTTATTCCTCGGGGGGTCCACTGAAGCTTTCTTT
CDR3 protein: CASSLFLGGSTEAFF

V gene: TRBV27
D gene: -
J gene: TRBJ1-2
clone size: -
CDR3 DNA: TGTGCCAACAGTCTTGGAGCTAACTATGGCTACACCTTC
CDR3 protein: CANSLGANYGYTF

V gene: TRBV10-3
D gene: -
J gene: TRBJ2-2
clone size: -
CDR3 DNA: TGTGCCATCAGTGAGTCGGGGAACACCGGGGAGCTGTTTTTT
CDR3 protein: CAISESGNTGELFF

V gene: TRBV6-5
D gene: -
J gene: TRBJ1-1
clone size: -
CDR3 DNA: TGTGCCAGCAGTTACCTACTAGGAGGGCCGGACACTGAAGCTTTCTTT
CDR3 protein: CASSYLLGGPDTEAFF

V gene: TRBV4-2
D gene: -
J gene: TRBJ2-7
clone size: -
CDR3 DNA: TGTGCCAGCAGCCAAGAGCGGAGCTCCTACGAGCAGTACTTC
CDR3 protein: CASSQERSSYEQYF

V gene: TRBV7-8
D gene: -
J gene: TRBJ2-7
clone size: -
CDR3 DNA: TGTGCCAGCAGCTTATCGGGACTTGGGACCTACGAGCAGTACTTC
CDR3 protein: CASSLSGLGTYEQYF

V gene: TRBV24-1
D gene: -
J gene: TRBJ2-2
clone size: -
CDR3 DNA: TGTGCCACCAGTGAAAGGGGCACGAACACCGGGGAGCTGTTTTTT
CDR3 protein: CATSERGTNTGELFF

V gene: TRBV9
D gene: -
J gene: TRBJ2-7
clone size: -
CDR3 DNA: TGTGCCAGCAGCGTAGCCGCGGGATACGAGCAGTACTTC
CDR3 protein: CASSVAAGYEQYF

V gene: TRBV24-1
D gene: -
J gene: TRBJ2-1
clone size: -
CDR3 DNA: TGTGCCACCAGTGGGGATTACAATGAGCAGTTCTTC
CDR3 protein: CATSGDYNEQFF

V gene: TRBV3-1/TRBV3-2
D gene: -
J gene: TRBJ1-3
clone size: -
CDR3 DNA: TGTGCCAGCAGCCAAGACCACGGCGGACCGAGTGGAAACACCATATATTTT
CDR3 protein: CASSQDHGGPSGNTIYF

V gene: TRBV5-1
D gene: -
J gene: TRBJ1-1
clone size: -
CDR3 DNA: TGCGCCAGCAGCTTTGAGGGGAACACTGAAGCTTTCTTT
CDR3 protein: CASSFEGNTEAFF